The 20 T cell receptor beta chains in this list originate from one sample, sequenced in a study of blood T cell repertoires in COVID-19. Produced via immunoSEQ multiplex PCR; TCRdb's table is partial and in-frame only. Here the sample spans under 500,000 clones, 80% to 90% being singletons. The source material was PBMCs or T cells enriched from blood (not recorded which). The receptors shown here come from a young man who had recovered from COVID-19.

V and J are TRBV28 and TRBJ2-3; 12 bases are shared with TRBD2. The CDR3 runs 22 residues. CDR1 and CDR2 (germline): MDHEN, SYDVKM. J lost 0 bases, V lost 3 bases, and 19 bases had no gene match. CDR3 in DNA: TGTGCCAGCAGTTTTATCGGTTCTAGCGGGAGGGCCGTTTTCCCTAGCACAGATACGCAGTATTTT. It specifies CASSFIGSSGRAVFPSTDTQYF.

The chain has TRBV12-5 and TRBJ1-2; 9 bases are shared with TRBD1. CDR1 is LGHNT and CDR2 is FRNRAP in the germline V gene. J was trimmed by 8 bases and V by 2 bases; bases with no gene match: 6. The length of the CDR3 is 14 residues. In nucleotides, the CDR3 is TGTGCTAGTGGTTTGATCTCGACAGGGGGAGGCTACACCTTC. Residues: CASGLISTGGGYTF.

This clone was seen once. The rearrangement joins TRBV18 to TRBJ2-7; TRBD1 matches 9 bases. Germline CDR1 KGHSH, CDR2 LQKENI. The CDR3 runs to 15 residues. The trim removed 2 bases at V and 2 bases at J, leaving 4 bases unmatched. CDR3 protein: CASSPRTGDPYEQYF. In DNA form, the CDR3 reads TGTGCCAGCTCACCAAGGACAGGGGATCCCTACGAGCAGTACTTC.

This rearrangement joins TRBV13 to TRBJ2-3; 8 nucleotides match TRBD2. This CDR3 region has 16 residues. V shed 5 bases and J 7 bases; nucleotides not matched to a gene: 14. Germline CDR1 PRHDT, CDR2 FYEKMQ (reference sequence). CDR3: CASSPDSASGSYTQYF. As DNA, the CDR3 is TGTGCCAGCAGCCCAGATTCGGCTAGCGGGTCCTATACGCAGTATTTT.

V usage is TRBV27 and J usage is TRBJ2-7; D may be TRBD2 (6 bases). V gave up 3 bases and J gave up 3 bases, with 18 bases separating them. The germline V gene has CDR1 MNHEY and CDR2 SMNVEV (reference sequence). The CDR3 has 16 residues. CDR3 DNA sequence: TGTGCCAGCAGTTTGTCGTTCCAGGGACTTGTCTACGAGCAGTACTTC. This codes for CASSLSFQGLVYEQYF.

This chain joins TRBV7-2 and TRBJ2-7; 12 bases are shared with TRBD2. This CDR3 has 15 residues. CDR1 SGHTA and CDR2 FQGNSA come from the germline V gene. V lost 3 bases, J lost 2 bases, and 2 bases stayed unmatched. This chain's CDR3 is CASSLASGRAYEQYF. Written as DNA, the CDR3 is TGTGCCAGCAGCTTGGCTAGCGGGAGGGCCTACGAGCAGTACTTC. The whole variable domain, filled in from reference TRBV7-2 and TRBJ2-7, reads GAGVSQSPSNKVTEKGKDVELRCDPISGHTALYWYRQSLGQGLEFLIYFQGNSAPDKSGLPSDRFSAERTGGSVSTLTIQRTQQEDSAVYLCASSLASGRAYEQYFGPGTRLTVT.

This chain links TRBV28 with TRBJ1-2, with D perhaps matching TRBD1 (6 bases). Germline CDR1 and CDR2: MDHEN and SYDVKM. The CDR3 is made up of 15 amino acids. V lost 2 bases and J lost 6, with 16 bases in between. This CDR3 is CASSLETQGDNGYTF. DNA of the CDR3: TGTGCCAGCAGTTTAGAAACGCAAGGGGACAATGGCTACACCTTC.

This clone was counted a single time. This rearrangement joins TRBV10-2 to TRBJ2-1; 7 nucleotides agree with TRBD2. The CDR3 spans 15 residues. Germline CDR1 WSHSY, CDR2 SAAADI. V dropped 0 bases and J dropped 4; count of bases not matched to a gene: 3. The CDR3, as DNA: TGCGCCAGCAGTGAGTCAGGGACTACTTACAATGAGCAGTTCTTC. Protein product: CASSESGTTYNEQFF.

The chain is built from TRBV19 and TRBJ2-3, with 15 bases that match TRBD2. Germline CDR1 is LNHDA and CDR2 is SQIVND (reference sequence). J was trimmed by 3 bases and V by 4 bases; bases with no gene match: 2. The CDR3 is 16 residues long. CDR3 DNA sequence: TGTGCCAGTAGTACGGGACTAGCGGGAGGAACAGATACGCAGTATTTT. It codes for CASSTGLAGGTDTQYF.

Details on this clone: Other nucleotide sequences in the sample specify the same CDR3. This rearrangement joins TRBV9 to TRBJ1-2; 9 bases align to TRBD1. V lost 3 bases and J lost 4; bases outside the gene matches: 4. CDR3 length: 14 residues. CDR1 SGDLS and CDR2 YYNGEE come from the germline V gene. The CDR3 DNA sequence: TGTGCCAGCAGCGCAGGACAGGGGAGCTATGGCTACACCTTC. Its protein is CASSAGQGSYGYTF.

This sequence joins TRBV6-5 and TRBJ1-6; D is undetermined. Germline lookup yields CDR1 MNHEY and CDR2 SVGAGI. The CDR3 length is 15 residues. Trimming pared 10 bases from V and 5 bases from J, leaving 18 bases between. The CDR3 DNA sequence: TGTGCCATACGAGCTGGCGCAACTAATAATTCACCCCTCCACTTT. Translation: CAIRAGATNNSPLHF.

The chain couples TRBV5-6 to TRBJ2-3; the match to TRBD1 covers 10 bases. The CDR3 totals 17 residues. Trimming took 4 bases from V and 1 from J; bases not matched to a gene: 9. Germline V gene sequence: CDR1 SGHDT, CDR2 YYEEEE. DNA of the CDR3: TGTGCCAGCAGCATAGGCTTCGGGACAGGGGGCACAGATACGCAGTATTTT. It encodes CASSIGFGTGGTDTQYF. Complete variable domain (other parts from reference TRBV5-6 and TRBJ2-3): DAGVTQSPTHLIKTRGQQVTLRCSPKSGHDTVSWYQQALGQGPQFIFQYYEEEERQRGNFPDRFSGHQFPNYSSELNVNALLLGDSALYLCASSIGFGTGGTDTQYFGPGTRLTVL.

This clone was picked up a small number of times. The rearrangement joins TRBV11-3 to TRBJ2-2; 7 bases fit TRBD1. V was pared by 3 bases and J by 5 bases, with 9 bases of the junction left unmatched. Germline-derived CDR1 and CDR2 are SGHNT and YENEEA. This CDR3 has 16 residues. The CDR3 nucleotides read TGTGCCAGCAGCTTCCGACAGGGCGACGGTACCGGGGAGCTGTTTTTT. Its translation is CASSFRQGDGTGELFF.

The genes are TRBV18 and TRBJ2-7; a possible D gene is TRBD2 (6 bases). CDR1 is KGHSH, CDR2 LQKENI, per germline. Trimming removed 2 bases from V and 2 bases from J, with 22 bases in between. The CDR3 has 18 amino acids. CDR3 protein: CASSPFDVPGREPYEQYF. In DNA, the CDR3 is TGTGCCAGCTCACCATTCGACGTTCCCGGGCGGGAACCCTACGAGCAGTACTTC. The whole variable domain, remainder taken from reference TRBV18 and TRBJ2-7, is NAGVMQNPRHLVRRRGQEARLRCSPMKGHSHVYWYRQLPEEGLKFMVYLQKENIIDESGMPKERFSAEFPKEGPSILRIQQVVRGDSAAYFCASSPFDVPGREPYEQYFGPGTRLTVT.

V usage is TRBV7-9 and J usage is TRBJ1-4; 9 bases are a match to TRBD1. The trim removed 5 bases at V and 5 bases at J, leaving 6 bases unmatched. Germline-derived CDR1 and CDR2 are SEHNR and FQNEAQ (reference sequence). CDR3 length equals 15 residues. The CDR3, as DNA: TGTGCCAGCAGCCCCCACGGGACAGGGAATGAAAAACTGTTTTTT. Translating it yields CASSPHGTGNEKLFF.

The chain joins TRBV27 to TRBJ2-1, with 8 bases identical to TRBD1. The junction had 5 bases not matched to a gene; V was cut back by 5 bases and J by 5 bases. The CDR3 loop spans 14 amino acids. Germline-derived CDR1 and CDR2 are MNHEY and SMNVEV (reference sequence). The CDR3 loop is CASSTQGAHNEQFF. The CDR3 region has the DNA TGTGCCAGCAGTACCCAGGGGGCCCACAATGAGCAGTTCTTC.

This sequence joins TRBV18 and TRBJ2-2; D may be TRBD2 (6 bases). Germline CDR1 KGHSH, CDR2 LQKENI. The CDR3 is made up of 16 amino acids. The V and J ends lost 6 bases and 6 bases respectively, with 20 bases between them. The CDR3 DNA reads as TGTGCCAGCTCTCTCTCACCACCGGGAGCCGCCGGGGAGCTGTTTTTT. It is translated as CASSLSPPGAAGELFF.

The chain is built from TRBV30 and TRBJ2-3; 12 bases match TRBD2. The germline CDR1 and CDR2 sequences are GTSNPN and SVGIG (reference sequence). There are 15 residues in the CDR3. V shed 4 bases, J shed 4 bases, and the junction held 6 bases outside the gene matches. CDR3 in DNA: TGTGCCTGGACCTCACTAGCGGGGGGTCCAGATACGCAGTATTTT. This encodes CAWTSLAGGPDTQYF.

The chain employs TRBV5-6 and TRBJ1-6; 7 bases are shared with TRBD1. Germline V gives CDR1 SGHDT, CDR2 YYEEEE. The V and J ends lost 4 bases and 4 bases, in that order; junction bases with no gene match: 5. CDR3 size: 15 residues. The CDR3 sequence: CASSIRQGYNSPLHF. DNA for the CDR3: TGTGCCAGCAGCATAAGACAGGGTTATAATTCACCCCTCCACTTT.

The CDR3 DNA reads as TGTGCCTGGAGTTTTGGGGGTGGGTCCGGGAGCCTCATCACAGATACGCAGTATTTT. Amino acid sequence: CAWSFGGGSGSLITDTQYF. V usage is TRBV30 and J usage is TRBJ2-3; D perhaps matches TRBD2 (6 bases). The CDR3 is made up of 19 amino acids. Germline CDR1 GTSNPN, CDR2 SVGIG (reference sequence). With 2 bases removed from V and 2 bases from J, the gap between germline ends came to 26 bases.